This T cell receptor beta chain was sequenced during a study of a mutant IDH1 vaccine in newly diagnosed glioma. About the study: There were eight vaccinations for patients, given in weeks 1, 3, 5, 7, 11, 15, 19 and 23.

Time point in this sample: week 5, during vaccination. Doses of 300 ug of mutant IDH1 20-mer peptide were given with topical imiquimod. General study results and limits: The vaccine induced immune responses, and these occurred in about 93% of patients.

Data came from immunoSEQ multiplex PCR; TCRdb stores just in-frame clones and leaves some out. The sample lists approximately 35,000 clones, 45% to 70% occurring once. In germline, CDR1 is LNHDA, CDR2 SQIVND (reference sequence). This CDR3 has 15 amino acids. J lost 6 bases, V lost 10 bases, and 16 bases had no gene match. On this clone itself: Its antigen is as yet unknown.

The chain is built from TRBV19 and TRBJ2-7; TRBD2 matches 9 bases. This specimen was PBMCs, taken from a glioma patient whose treatment included an IDH1 peptide vaccine. The origin of this receptor is a woman younger than 35 with glioma. The CDR3 bases are TGTGCCACCACCACCGGGGAAGCGGGACTAGCCGAGCAGTACTTC. Its translation is CATTTGEAGLAEQYF.